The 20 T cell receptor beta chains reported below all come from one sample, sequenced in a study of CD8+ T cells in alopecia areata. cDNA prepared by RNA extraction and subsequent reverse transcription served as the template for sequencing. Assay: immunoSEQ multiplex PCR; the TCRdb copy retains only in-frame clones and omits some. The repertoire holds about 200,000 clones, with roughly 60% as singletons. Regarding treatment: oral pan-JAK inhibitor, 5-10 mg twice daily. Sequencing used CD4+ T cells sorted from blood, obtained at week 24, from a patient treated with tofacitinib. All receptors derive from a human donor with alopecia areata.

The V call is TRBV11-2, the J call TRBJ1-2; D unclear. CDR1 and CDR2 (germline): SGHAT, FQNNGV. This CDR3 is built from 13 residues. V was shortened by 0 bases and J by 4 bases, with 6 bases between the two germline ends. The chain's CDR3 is CASSLEPVYGYTF. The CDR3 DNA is TGTGCCAGCAGCTTAGAGCCGGTCTATGGCTACACCTTC.

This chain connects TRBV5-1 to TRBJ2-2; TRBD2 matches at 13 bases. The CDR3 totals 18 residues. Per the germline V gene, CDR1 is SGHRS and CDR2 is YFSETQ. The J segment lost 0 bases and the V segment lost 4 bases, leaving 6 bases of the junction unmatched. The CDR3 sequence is CASSPGTSGVANTGELFF. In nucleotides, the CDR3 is TGCGCCAGCAGCCCCGGGACTAGCGGGGTGGCGAACACCGGGGAGCTGTTTTTT.

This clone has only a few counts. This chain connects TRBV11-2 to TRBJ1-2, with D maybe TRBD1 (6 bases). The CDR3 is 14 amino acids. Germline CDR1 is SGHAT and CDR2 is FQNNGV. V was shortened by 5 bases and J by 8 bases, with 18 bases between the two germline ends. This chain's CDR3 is CASSLSQGLWGYTF. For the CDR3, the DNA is TGTGCCAGCAGCCTTTCACAGGGCCTTTGGGGCTACACCTTC.

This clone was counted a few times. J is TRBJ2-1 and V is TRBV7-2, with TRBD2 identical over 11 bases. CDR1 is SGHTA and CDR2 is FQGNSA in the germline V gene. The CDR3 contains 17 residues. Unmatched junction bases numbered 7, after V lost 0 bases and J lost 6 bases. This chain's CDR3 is CASSLALVAGGRNEQFF. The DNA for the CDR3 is TGTGCCAGCAGCTTAGCCCTAGTAGCGGGGGGGCGCAATGAGCAGTTCTTC.

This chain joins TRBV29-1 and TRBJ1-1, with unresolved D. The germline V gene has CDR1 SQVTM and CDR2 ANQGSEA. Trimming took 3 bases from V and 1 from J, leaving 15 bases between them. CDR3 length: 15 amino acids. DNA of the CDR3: TGCAGCGTTGATGGTACAGCGGGGAAGAACACTGAAGCTTTCTTT. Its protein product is CSVDGTAGKNTEAFF.

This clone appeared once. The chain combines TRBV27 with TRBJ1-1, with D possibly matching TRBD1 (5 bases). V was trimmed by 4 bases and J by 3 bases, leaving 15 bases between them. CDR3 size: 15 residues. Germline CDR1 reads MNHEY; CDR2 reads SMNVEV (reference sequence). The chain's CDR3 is CASSSTEIRDTEAFF. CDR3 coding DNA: TGTGCCAGCAGTTCGACAGAGATCCGGGACACTGAAGCTTTCTTT.

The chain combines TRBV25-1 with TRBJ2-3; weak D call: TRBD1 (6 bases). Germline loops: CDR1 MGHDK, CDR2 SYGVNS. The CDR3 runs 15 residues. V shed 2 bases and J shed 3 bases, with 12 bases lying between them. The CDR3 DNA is TGTGCCAGCAGTGAACGGGGCAGGGGTACAGATACGCAGTATTTT. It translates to CASSERGRGTDTQYF.

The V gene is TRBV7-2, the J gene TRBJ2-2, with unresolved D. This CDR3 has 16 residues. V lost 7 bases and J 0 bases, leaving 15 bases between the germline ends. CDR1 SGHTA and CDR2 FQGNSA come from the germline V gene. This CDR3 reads CASTLWSAANTGELFF. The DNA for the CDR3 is TGTGCCAGCACCCTCTGGTCGGCCGCGAACACCGGGGAGCTGTTTTTT.

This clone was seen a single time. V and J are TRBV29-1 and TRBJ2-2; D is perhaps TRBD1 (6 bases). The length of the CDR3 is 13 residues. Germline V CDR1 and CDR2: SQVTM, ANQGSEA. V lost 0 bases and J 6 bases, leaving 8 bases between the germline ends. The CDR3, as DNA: TGCAGCGTTGAAGATCCAGGGGCCGGGGAGCTGTTTTTT. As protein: CSVEDPGAGELFF.

The DNA of the CDR3 is TGTGCCAGCACCTGGACAGGGGTGGCCGGGGAGCTGTTTTTT. It is translated as CASTWTGVAGELFF. This chain links TRBV25-1 with TRBJ2-2; 9 positions match TRBD1. The CDR3 spans 14 residues. J lost 6 bases, V lost 7 bases, and 6 bases had no gene match. Germline CDR1 is MGHDK and CDR2 is SYGVNS.

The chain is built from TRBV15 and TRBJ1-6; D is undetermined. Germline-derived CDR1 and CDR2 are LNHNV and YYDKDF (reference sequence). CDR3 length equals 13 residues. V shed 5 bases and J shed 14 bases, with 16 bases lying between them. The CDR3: CATSETALFSLHF. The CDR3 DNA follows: TGTGCCACCAGCGAGACCGCCTTATTCTCCCTCCACTTT.

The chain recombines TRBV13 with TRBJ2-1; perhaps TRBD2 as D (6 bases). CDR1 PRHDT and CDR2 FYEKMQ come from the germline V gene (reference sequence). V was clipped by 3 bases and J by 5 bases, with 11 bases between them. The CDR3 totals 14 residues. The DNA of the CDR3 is TGTGCCAGCAGCTTTAGGCGGGGAAACAATGAGCAGTTCTTC. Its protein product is CASSFRRGNNEQFF.

CDR3 DNA: TGCGCCAGCAGCCAAGATACGGGCGAGCAGTACTTC. Amino acids: CASSQDTGEQYF. This rearrangement joins TRBV4-3 to TRBJ2-7; D uncertain. The CDR3 totals 12 residues. Trimming shortened V by 0 bases and J by 6 bases, and 6 bases separated the two germline ends. Germline CDR1 reads LGHNA; CDR2 reads YSLEER.

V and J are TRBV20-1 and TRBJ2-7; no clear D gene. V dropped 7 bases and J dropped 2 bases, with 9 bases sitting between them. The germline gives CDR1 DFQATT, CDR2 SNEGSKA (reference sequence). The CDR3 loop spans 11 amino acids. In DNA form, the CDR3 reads TGCAGTGGGGCCGGCACCTACGAGCAGTACTTC. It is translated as CSGAGTYEQYF.

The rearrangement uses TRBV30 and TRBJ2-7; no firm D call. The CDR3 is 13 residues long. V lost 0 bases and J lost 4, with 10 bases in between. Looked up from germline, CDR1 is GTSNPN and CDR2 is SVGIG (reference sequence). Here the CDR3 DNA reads TGTGCCTGGAGTGTACTTCAGTCATACGAGCAGTACTTC. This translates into CAWSVLQSYEQYF.

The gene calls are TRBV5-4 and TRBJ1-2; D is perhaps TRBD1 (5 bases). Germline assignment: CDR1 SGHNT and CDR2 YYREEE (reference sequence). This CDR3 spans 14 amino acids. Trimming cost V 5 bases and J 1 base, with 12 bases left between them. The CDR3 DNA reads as TGTGCCAGCAGACCAGGGACCCTTAACTATGGCTACACCTTC. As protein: CASRPGTLNYGYTF.

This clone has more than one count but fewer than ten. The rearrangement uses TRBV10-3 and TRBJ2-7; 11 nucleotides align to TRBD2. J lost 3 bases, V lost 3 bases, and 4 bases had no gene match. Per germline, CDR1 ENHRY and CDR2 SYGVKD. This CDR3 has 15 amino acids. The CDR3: CAISDSTSGVYEQYF. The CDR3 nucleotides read TGTGCCATCAGTGATTCGACTAGCGGGGTCTACGAGCAGTACTTC.

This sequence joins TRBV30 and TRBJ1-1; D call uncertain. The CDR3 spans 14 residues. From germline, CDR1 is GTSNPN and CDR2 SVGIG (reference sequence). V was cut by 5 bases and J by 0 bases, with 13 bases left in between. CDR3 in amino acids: CAWWRVGLNTEAFF. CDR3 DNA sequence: TGTGCCTGGTGGAGAGTAGGGCTGAACACTGAAGCTTTCTTT.

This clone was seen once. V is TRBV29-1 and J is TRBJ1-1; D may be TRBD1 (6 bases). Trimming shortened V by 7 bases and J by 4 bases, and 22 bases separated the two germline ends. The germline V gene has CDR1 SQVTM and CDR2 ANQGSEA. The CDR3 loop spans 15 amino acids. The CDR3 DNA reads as TGCAGCGCGGGAATTGGGGGGACACGGGGCACTGAAGCTTTCTTT. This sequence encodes CSAGIGGTRGTEAFF.

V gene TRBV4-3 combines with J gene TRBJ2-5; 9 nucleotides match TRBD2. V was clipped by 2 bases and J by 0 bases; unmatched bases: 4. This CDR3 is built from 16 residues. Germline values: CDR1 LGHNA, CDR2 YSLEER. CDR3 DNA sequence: TGCGCCAGCAGCCAAAATAGCGGGGGCAACCAAGAGACCCAGTACTTC. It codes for CASSQNSGGNQETQYF.